The 2 T cell receptor beta chains below all came from one sample that was sequenced in a study of cytomegalovirus exposure and HLA in healthy donors. Both 60 Vbeta primers and 13 Jbeta primers went into the PCR. Measured with immunoSEQ multiplex PCR; TCRdb has only the in-frame clones, and not every one. Of 100,000 to 150,000 clones in the sample, about 80% were seen once. Sequencing used PBMCs. The origin of the receptors is a female donor in good health and CMV-seropositive.

This clone occurred a few times. The CDR3 is CASSLAGRGSEAFF. The CDR3 bases are TGTGCCAGCAGCTTAGCGGGGAGAGGGTCTGAAGCTTTCTTT. V gene TRBV7-9 combines with J gene TRBJ1-1; D remains unclear. Germline CDR1 is SEHNR and CDR2 is FQNEAQ (reference sequence). The CDR3 runs 14 residues. V was shortened by 0 bases and J by 6 bases, with 11 bases between the two germline ends.

Only one count was recorded for this clone. The J gene is TRBJ2-6, the V gene TRBV19; TRBD1 agrees at 7 bases. The CDR3 sequence is 16 residues long. V lost 9 bases to trimming and J lost 0 bases; unmatched junction nucleotides: 8. The germline V gene has CDR1 LNHDA and CDR2 SQIVND (reference sequence). This chain's CDR3 is CASRRTGHSGANVLTF. For the CDR3, the DNA is TGTGCCAGCCGGCGGACAGGCCACTCTGGGGCCAACGTCCTGACTTTC.